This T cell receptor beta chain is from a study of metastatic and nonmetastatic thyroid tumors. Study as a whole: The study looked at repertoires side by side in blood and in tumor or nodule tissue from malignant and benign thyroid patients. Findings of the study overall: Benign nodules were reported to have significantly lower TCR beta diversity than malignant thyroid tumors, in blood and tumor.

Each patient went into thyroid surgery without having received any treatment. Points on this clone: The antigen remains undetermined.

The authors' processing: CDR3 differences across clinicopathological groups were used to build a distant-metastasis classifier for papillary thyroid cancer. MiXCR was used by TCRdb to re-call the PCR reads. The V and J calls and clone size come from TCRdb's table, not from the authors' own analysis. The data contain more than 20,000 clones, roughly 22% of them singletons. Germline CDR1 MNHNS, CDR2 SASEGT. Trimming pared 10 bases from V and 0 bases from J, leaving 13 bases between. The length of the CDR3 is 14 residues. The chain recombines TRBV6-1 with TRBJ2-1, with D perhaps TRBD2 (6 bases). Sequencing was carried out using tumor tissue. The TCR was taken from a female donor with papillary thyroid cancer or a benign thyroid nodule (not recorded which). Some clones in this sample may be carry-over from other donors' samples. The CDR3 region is CATHSGYSYNEQFF. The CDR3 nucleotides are TGTGCCACCCATAGCGGATACTCCTACAATGAGCAGTTCTTC.